This TCR beta chain was documented in a study of monozygotic twins with inflammatory bowel disease. Per the germline V gene, CDR1 is ENHRY and CDR2 is SYGVKD. The CDR3 runs to 13 residues. Points on this clonotype: What it binds is not known.

UMIs bearing a 6-nucleotide sample barcode were added through template switching. TCRdb reanalyzed the 5' RACE reads and collapses them to one entry per CDR3 protein, without DNA. The listing records around 450,000 distinct CDR3 sequences. Blood was drawn once per donor, and each sample measured roughly 2.5 ml. Study-level results: No discrimination was achieved between different T cell subtypes. Differences in immunosuppressive treatment may have been a source of added variability in patient repertoires.

Sequencing used blood. The chain uses TRBV10-3 and TRBJ2-7; the D call from TCRdb, TRBD1, cannot be confirmed without DNA. This TCR derives from a human donor with ulcerative colitis or Crohn's disease, or a healthy co-twin of an affected twin (not recorded which). The CDR3 here is CAIRGGGTYEQYF.